This paragraph covers one T cell receptor beta chain sequence. Its antigen is unknown. This CDR3 has 16 amino acids. This record comes from a study of persistence of HIV-infected CD4 T cells. The libraries were made with immunoSEQ version 4 in survey mode. Libraries were prepared by immunoSEQ multiplex PCR; TCRdb keeps only in-frame clonotypes and omits some of them. The table shows fewer than 45,000 clones, with roughly nine tenths occurring only once. This nonspecific control used anti-CD3/anti-CD28 bead stimulation of CD4+ T cells. CD4+ T cells upregulating both CD40 ligand and CD69 were sorted as responding cells. Findings of the study overall: The rare CMV-responding cells with HIV-1 proviruses were not separately TCR-sequenced.

Specimen: CD4+ T cells sorted from PBMCs after approximately 19-hour stimulation, collected from a patient who received antiretroviral therapy. This receptor was identified in an adult woman with HIV who was CMV-seropositive. The rearrangement joins TRBV21-1 to TRBJ2-4; the DNA was not used to check the table's D call, TRBD2. TRBV21-1 is shown as a pseudogene. The CDR3 bases are TGTGCCAGCAGCCTCCGGACTAGCGGGGGGGTGTACATTCAGTACTTC. Translation gives CASSLRTSGGVYIQYF.